This TCR beta chain derives from a study of Ad26.COV2.S vaccination and SARS-CoV-2 variants. Notes on the study in general: Possibly, TCR breadth and depth analyses underestimated total T cell responses.

Clones were read by immunoSEQ multiplex PCR, and TCRdb kept only the in-frame ones, dropping some. In the table there are 380,000 or so clones, roughly 85% of which are singletons. As regards this clone: Its specificity is not known.

Treatment here: roughly 20 received Ad26.COV2.S at low or high dose, single or two shots; several received placebo; per-sample allocation not given. The samples were gathered on day 63 after the first injection of vaccine or placebo. The individual, an adult aged 18-55 years, was a donor in Boston. The shot given was an Ad26 vector that makes Wuhan-strain SARS-CoV-2 spike. Sequenced material: peripheral blood, taken in a trial of Ad26.COV2.S vaccine versus placebo. The TCR sequence derives from a person aged 18-60 years who received the Ad26.COV2.S COVID-19 vaccine or a placebo.

The CDR3 DNA is TGTGCCAGCTCCGCCGGGACAGCATACTCTGGAAACACCATATATTTT. This gives the protein CASSAGTAYSGNTIYF. The V call is TRBV18, the J call TRBJ1-3; 7 bases agree with TRBD1. With 6 bases clipped from V and 0 bases from J, the junction kept 8 bases outside the gene matches. This CDR3 comprises 16 residues. The germline V gene has CDR1 KGHSH and CDR2 LQKENI.